These 23 T cell receptor beta chains originate from one sample sequenced in a study of blood T cells in healthy people across ages. A second about 7 to 11 cycle PCR used barcoded and J-beta primers. From the 5' RACE reads, TCRdb called clonotypes with MiXCR, one entry per CDR3 protein. The sample contains roughly 1.7 million distinct CDR3 sequences, about 35% of which appear only once. Material: blood. Source of these receptors: a woman aged 25 to 39 in good health.

This clonotype was seen ten or more times. The rearrangement uses TRBV7-3 and TRBJ2-1; 11 nucleotides align to TRBD2. The J segment lost 2 bases and the V segment lost 5 bases, leaving 5 bases of the junction unmatched. The CDR3 consists of 16 residues. The germline V gene encodes CDR1 SGHTA and CDR2 FQGTGA. The CDR3 DNA sequence: TGTGCCAGCAGCCGATTTAGCGGGGGGGCCTACAATGAGCAGTTCTTC. Translated, it gives CASSRFSGGAYNEQFF.

This sequence joins TRBV12-3 or TRBV12-4 and TRBJ2-1; 15 positions match TRBD2. Trimming cost V 6 bases and J 9 bases; bases outside gene matches: 12. This CDR3 has 17 residues. CDR3 in DNA: TGTGCCAGCAGCCTAGGGACTAGCGGGAGGATGGCTTCTGAGCAGTTCTTC. This gives the protein CASSLGTSGRMASEQFF.

This clonotype has more than one count but fewer than ten. This rearrangement joins TRBV5-6 to TRBJ2-3, with 10 bases aligning to TRBD1. The CDR3 is made up of 16 amino acids. V trimming: 4 bases; J trimming: 5 bases; junction bases outside the gene matches: 10. Germline CDR1 and CDR2: SGHDT and YYEEEE. The CDR3 here is CASSLTGTGVGDTQYF. CDR3 in DNA: TGTGCCAGCAGCCTTACCGGGACAGGGGTTGGAGATACGCAGTATTTT.

The gene calls are TRBV12-3 or TRBV12-4 and TRBJ2-1; 7 positions match TRBD2. The CDR3 length is 17 residues. Unmatched junction bases numbered 14, after V lost 3 bases and J lost 6 bases. The DNA for the CDR3 is TGTGCCAGCAGTTTTTCGATGCTAGCGGTCGTTTTCAATGAGCAGTTCTTC. Translating gives CASSFSMLAVVFNEQFF.

The chain couples TRBV2 to TRBJ2-7, with D possibly matching TRBD2 (6 bases). V lost 4 bases to trimming and J lost 8 bases, with 9 bases between them. The CDR3 sequence is 11 residues long. Germline V gene sequence: CDR1 SNHLY, CDR2 FYNNEI. The CDR3 bases are TGTGCCAGCAGTGGGGGGGTTCAGCAGTACTTC. It is translated as CASSGGVQQYF. The full variable domain, completed using reference TRBV2 and TRBJ2-7, is EPEVTQTPSHQVTQMGQEVILRCVPISNHLYFYWYRQILGQKVEFLVSFYNNEISEKSEIFDDQFSVERPDGSNFTLKIRSTKLEDSAMYFCASSGGVQQYFGPGTRLTVT.

This rearrangement joins TRBV7-9 to TRBJ2-5, with a weak D call TRBD2 (5 bases). With 1 base removed from V and 2 bases from J, the gap between germline ends came to 26 bases. The CDR3 spans 20 residues. Germline V gene lookup returns CDR1 SEHNR and CDR2 FQNEAQ (reference sequence). As DNA, the CDR3 is TGTGCCAGCAGCTTAGGGATCGCGGCTTGGGAGACCGGAATACAAGAGACCCAGTACTTC. Translated, it gives CASSLGIAAWETGIQETQYF.

This clonotype was detected a few times. A much larger clone sits a single nucleotide away, making a read error possible. This sequence joins TRBV29-1 and TRBJ2-7, with D uncertain. With 5 bases removed from V and 0 bases from J, the gap between germline ends came to 11 bases. The CDR3 totals 13 residues. The germline V gene has CDR1 SQVTM and CDR2 ANQGSEA. CDR3 region: CSVLEYNSYEQYV. The CDR3, as DNA: TGCAGCGTTCTCGAGTACAACTCCTACGAGCAGTACGTC.

The V gene is TRBV20-1, the J gene TRBJ2-7; a weak D match, TRBD1 (6 bases). This CDR3 region has 9 residues. V was pared by 6 bases and J by 6 bases, with 6 bases between. Germline V gene data show CDR1 as DFQATT and CDR2 as SNEGSKA (reference sequence). For the CDR3, the DNA is TGCAGTGCAGGGGGCGAGCAGTACTTC. The encoded protein is CSAGGEQYF.

This clonotype was recorded a few times. The chain's CDR3 is CASSYGRTRQETQYF. The CDR3 region has the DNA TGTGCCAGCAGTTACGGGCGGACACGTCAAGAGACCCAGTACTTC. This sequence joins TRBV6-5 and TRBJ2-5; maybe TRBD1 (5 bases). The CDR3 is 15 residues long. Per the germline V gene, CDR1 is MNHEY and CDR2 is SVGAGI. Trimming cost V 2 bases and J 2 bases, with 12 bases left between them.

The genes are TRBV27 and TRBJ1-1, with TRBD1 matching over 7 bases. CDR1 and CDR2 from the germline V gene are MNHEY and SMNVEV (reference sequence). Trimming removed 3 bases from V and 6 bases from J; junction bases left unmatched: 7. This CDR3 is 14 amino acids long. CDR3 bases: TGTGCCAGCAGTTTCGGCAGGGGGTACGCTGAAGCTTTCTTT. Its protein product is CASSFGRGYAEAFF.

J is TRBJ2-5 and V is TRBV7-2; TRBD2 is a possible D gene (5 bases). CDR1 and CDR2 from the germline V gene are SGHTA and FQGNSA. Trimming took 5 bases from V and 4 from J, leaving 23 bases between them. The length of the CDR3 is 17 residues. The CDR3 DNA follows: TGTGCCAGCAGCCCAGGACTGGCGAGGGCTCGCAGAGAGACCCAGTACTTC. Amino acid sequence: CASSPGLARARRETQYF.

This chain links TRBV6-1 with TRBJ2-3; the D gene is possibly TRBD2 (6 bases). The CDR3 length is 15 residues. Germline-derived CDR1 and CDR2 are MNHNS and SASEGT. Trimming left V 3 bases short and J 6 bases short, with 16 bases between. CDR3 nucleotides: TGTGCCAGCAGTGATTTAACGGGAGTCAGTGATACGCAGTATTTT. Translating it yields CASSDLTGVSDTQYF.

J is TRBJ1-2 and V is TRBV30; 7 bases fit TRBD1. Germline assignment: CDR1 GTSNPN and CDR2 SVGIG (reference sequence). The CDR3 is made up of 10 amino acids. V shed 7 bases, J shed 7 bases, and the junction held 3 bases outside the gene matches. Here the CDR3 DNA reads TGTGCCTTTGACAGGGTTGGCTACACCTTC. It yields the protein CAFDRVGYTF.

This clonotype was seen just once. This rearrangement joins TRBV27 to TRBJ2-1; D might be TRBD2 (6 bases). CDR1 and CDR2 (germline): MNHEY, SMNVEV (reference sequence). The CDR3 extends over 15 amino acids. Between the trimmed V and J ends, which lost 3 bases and 6 bases, there was a span of 15 bases. This chain's CDR3 is CASSFAGPSFNEQFF. The DNA for the CDR3 is TGTGCCAGCAGTTTTGCGGGACCTTCGTTCAATGAGCAGTTCTTC.

V gene TRBV12-3 or TRBV12-4 combines with J gene TRBJ2-5; 11 nucleotides line up with TRBD2. With 5 bases clipped from V and 4 bases from J, the junction kept 12 bases outside the gene matches. CDR3 length: 17 residues. This CDR3 reads CASSPQLAGARGETQYF. The CDR3 DNA is TGTGCCAGCAGTCCTCAACTAGCGGGGGCCCGTGGAGAGACCCAGTACTTC.

This clonotype was counted between two and nine times. This chain uses TRBV5-1 with TRBJ2-1; tentatively, D is TRBD2 (6 bases). CDR1 is SGHRS, CDR2 YFSETQ, per germline. The CDR3 totals 17 residues. V lost 0 bases, J lost 2 bases, and 15 bases lay in between. CDR3 sequence: CASSLVSGSDTYNEQFF. The CDR3 DNA sequence: TGCGCCAGCAGCTTGGTAAGCGGGTCGGACACCTACAATGAGCAGTTCTTC.

The CDR3 spells CASSPSPYVTGHEQFF. The DNA for the CDR3 is TGTGCCAGCAGCCCCTCACCGTACGTGACCGGGCATGAGCAGTTCTTC. The J gene is TRBJ2-1, the V gene TRBV5-4; D not resolved. V was shortened by 4 bases and J by 8 bases, with 22 bases between the two germline ends. The CDR3 is made up of 16 amino acids. Looked up from germline, CDR1 is SGHNT and CDR2 is YYREEE (reference sequence). The full variable domain, completed using reference TRBV5-4 and TRBJ2-1, is ETGVTQSPTHLIKTRGQQVTLRCSSQSGHNTVSWYQQALGQGPQFIFQYYREEENGRGNFPPRFSGLQFPNYSSELNVNALELDDSALYLCASSPSPYVTGHEQFFGPGTRLTVL.

The chain has TRBV20-1 and TRBJ1-5; TRBD1 is a possible D gene (5 bases). The CDR3 totals 16 residues. CDR1 is DFQATT and CDR2 is SNEGSKA in the germline V gene (reference sequence). Trimming removed 3 bases from V and 4 bases from J, with 19 bases in between. The CDR3 spells CSARDSTGTGNQPQHF. As DNA, the CDR3 is TGCAGTGCTAGGGACTCTACCGGGACGGGGAATCAGCCCCAGCATTTT.

The CDR3 spells CASSVVVRGVDEQFF. The CDR3 DNA follows: TGTGCCAGCAGCGTAGTAGTTCGGGGGGTCGATGAGCAGTTCTTC. The rearrangement uses TRBV9 and TRBJ2-1, with 7 positions matching TRBD2. The CDR3 is 15 amino acids. The V segment lost 0 bases and the J segment 8 bases; nucleotides outside the gene matches: 8. The germline gives CDR1 SGDLS, CDR2 YYNGEE.

The chain is built from TRBV5-1 and TRBJ2-1; the D gene is possibly TRBD2 (6 bases). CDR3 length: 14 amino acids. With 4 bases removed from V and 14 bases from J, the gap between germline ends came to 22 bases. Germline V CDR1 and CDR2: SGHRS, YFSETQ. The CDR3 nucleotides read TGCGCCAGCAGCGAACCGGGACTCACGAAAAAGGAGTTCTTC. Translating it yields CASSEPGLTKKEFF.

This clonotype came up a few times. J is TRBJ2-1 and V is TRBV27; 10 bases match TRBD1. Germline V CDR1 and CDR2: MNHEY, SMNVEV (reference sequence). The CDR3 sequence is 15 residues long. V was clipped by 5 bases and J by 4 bases; unmatched bases: 5. The CDR3 region has the DNA TGTGCCAGCAGTCCGGACAGGGGGGATTACAATGAGCAGTTCTTC. Translation gives CASSPDRGDYNEQFF.

Notes on this clonotype: A much more abundant neighbour one base away suggests this may be a read error. The genes are TRBV7-9 and TRBJ1-1; no definite D call. Trimming removed 1 base from V and 4 bases from J, with 7 bases in between. The germline gives CDR1 SEHNR, CDR2 FQNEAQ (reference sequence). The CDR3 is 13 residues long. DNA of the CDR3: TGTGCCAGCAGCTTAGGGGTGACCACTGAAGCTTTCTTT. This encodes CASSLGVTTEAFF.

The J gene is TRBJ2-6, the V gene TRBV7-9; the D gene is possibly TRBD1 (5 bases). Per germline, CDR1 SEHNR and CDR2 FQNEAQ (reference sequence). V shed 5 bases and J shed 4 bases, with 15 bases lying between them. This CDR3 spans 16 amino acids. The CDR3 loop reads CASSLPGAEGANVLTF. CDR3 nucleotides: TGTGCCAGCAGCCTACCTGGGGCGGAGGGGGCCAACGTCCTGACTTTC.